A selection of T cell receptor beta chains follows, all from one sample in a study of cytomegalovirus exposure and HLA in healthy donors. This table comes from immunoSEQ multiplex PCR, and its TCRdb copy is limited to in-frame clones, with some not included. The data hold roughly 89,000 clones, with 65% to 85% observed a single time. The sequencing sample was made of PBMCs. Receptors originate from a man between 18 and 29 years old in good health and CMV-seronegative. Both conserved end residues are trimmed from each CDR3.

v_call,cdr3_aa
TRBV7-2,ASSFQQGAQGKLF
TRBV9,ASSRSTGTFSGNTIY
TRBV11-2,ASSPSRVRDEQY
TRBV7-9,ASSLAGGEKLF
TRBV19,ASSGGGANTEAF
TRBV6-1,ASSDPSSGGVSRYEQY
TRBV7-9,SSSSGLPETQY
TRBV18,ASSPPPSVVNEQF
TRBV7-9,ASRPGGTEAF
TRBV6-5,ASSVTGGQETQY
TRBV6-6,ASSFEGAAEAF
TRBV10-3,AISGGLAGAEQF
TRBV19,ASSLGTGVETQY
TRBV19,ASSTGQGKNEQF
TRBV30,AEGQGSEKLF
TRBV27,ASRTGVASNQPQH
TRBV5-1,ASSTGQVGTGELF
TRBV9,ASSVEGSGFSYEQY
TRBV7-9,SSSVRQNYGYT
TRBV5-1,ASSLAQVSGANVLT
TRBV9,ASSVGGSNNQPQH
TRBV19,ASSIAGVSNEQF
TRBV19,ASSMATGFEQY
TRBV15,ATSREAGRWTGNTIY
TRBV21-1,ASSKALRDVNYGYT
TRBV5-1,ASSPPGGAGNYEQY
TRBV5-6,ASTGQDTAETQY
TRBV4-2,ASSQDMIQRGWEQY
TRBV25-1,ASSEDGQGLWGYT
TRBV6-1,ASSEFTAPYEQY
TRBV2,ASTKAVAGGGTGELF
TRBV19,ASSIVAGVEEQY
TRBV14,ASSPTGGHGGYT
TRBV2,ASSEEGVILTDTQY
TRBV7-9,ASSQPIWGGREKLF
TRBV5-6,ASSLGGAAYNEQF
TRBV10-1,ASSDQGLVNTEAF